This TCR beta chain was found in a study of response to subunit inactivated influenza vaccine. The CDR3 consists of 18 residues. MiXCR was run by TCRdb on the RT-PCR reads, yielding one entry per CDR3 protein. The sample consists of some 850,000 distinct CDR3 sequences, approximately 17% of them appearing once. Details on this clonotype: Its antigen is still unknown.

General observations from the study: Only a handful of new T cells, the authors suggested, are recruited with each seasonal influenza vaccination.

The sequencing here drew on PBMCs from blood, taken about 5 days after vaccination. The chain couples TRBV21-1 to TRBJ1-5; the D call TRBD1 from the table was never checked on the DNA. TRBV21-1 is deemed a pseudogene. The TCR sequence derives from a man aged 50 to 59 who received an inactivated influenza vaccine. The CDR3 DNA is TGTGCCAGCAGCCCATCAAAACGGGGGGCGAAGAGGGATCAGCCCCAGCATTTT. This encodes CASSPSKRGAKRDQPQHF.